This TCR beta chain was observed in a study of CD8 T cells in ankylosing spondylitis. V lost 6 bases and J 5 bases, leaving 17 bases between the germline ends. Germline CDR1 reads DFQATT; CDR2 reads SNEGSKA (reference sequence). CDR3 length: 14 residues. TCRdb ran MiXCR on the 5' RACE reads and lists one entry per CDR3 protein. The table records more than 500,000 distinct CDR3 sequences, roughly 5% of them present only once. Broader study findings: Seven to nine highly homologous variants formed a TCR beta motif that appeared characteristic of ankylosing spondylitis blood.

This clonotype was counted ten times or more. The antigen is unknown. This clonotype originated in a male donor with ankylosing spondylitis. The chain combines TRBV20-1 with TRBJ1-5; D might be TRBD1 (5 bases). Sequencing was carried out using blood, either unsorted or a sorted T cell fraction (not recorded which). Here the CDR3 reads CSATLGTPDQPQHF. The CDR3 DNA sequence: TGCAGTGCCACACTCGGGACTCCTGATCAGCCCCAGCATTTT.